Given below is one T cell receptor beta chain in context. No antigen is known for it. TCR beta cDNA libraries had unique molecular identifiers. There were roughly 0.85 to 11 million T cells, and around 500,000 cDNA molecules came from them. TCRdb ran MiXCR on the PCR reads and lists one entry per CDR3 protein. Of a few hundred thousand distinct CDR3 sequences in the sample, less than 40% were seen once. The record originates from a study of post-analysis software for immune sequencing data. Study overall: The study covered relapsing-remitting, secondary progressive and progressive-relapsing courses of multiple sclerosis. Points from the study as a whole: Comparison of patients with controls showed a handful of TRBV segments more frequent in patients, TRBV5-6, TRBV5-1 and TRBV20-1 among them. Controls significantly exceeded multiple sclerosis patients in normalized Chao1 diversity. By F measure, samples from a shared preparation batch strongly co-clustered.

The CDR3 is 12 residues long. Looked up from germline, CDR1 is DFQATT and CDR2 is SNEGSKA (reference sequence). The V end was cut by 0 bases, the J end by 4 bases, with 4 bases between. This TCR derives from a girl under 18 with multiple sclerosis. The genes are TRBV20-1 and TRBJ1-3; D is uncertain. The sample was blood. The CDR3 region has the DNA TGCAGTGCTAGAGAGTCAGGAAACACCATATATTTT. It codes for CSARESGNTIYF.